The 17 T cell receptor beta chains presented below share a single source sample, sequenced in a study of blood T cell repertoires in COVID-19. Clones were sequenced by immunoSEQ multiplex PCR, and TCRdb holds only the in-frame ones, with some missing. The sample records 360,000 or so clones, about 88% being singletons. Sample: PBMCs or T cells enriched from blood (not recorded which). Receptors originate from a woman aged 25-40 years who had been exposed to COVID-19.

This clone was picked up a small number of times. The chain links TRBV27 to TRBJ1-2, with 7 bases fitting TRBD1. The V gene end was trimmed by 4 bases and the J gene end by 8 bases; junction bases not matched to a gene: 10. The CDR3 spans 14 residues. The germline CDR1 and CDR2 sequences are MNHEY and SMNVEV (reference sequence). This chain's CDR3 is CASSSGTAVWGYTF. CDR3 sequence (DNA): TGTGCCAGCAGTTCCGGGACAGCCGTGTGGGGCTACACCTTC.

The rearrangement joins TRBV2 to TRBJ2-1, with 9 nucleotides matching TRBD2. This CDR3 is 16 amino acids long. Germline CDR1 reads SNHLY; CDR2 reads FYNNEI. Trimming removed 4 bases from V and 7 bases from J; junction bases left unmatched: 11. The CDR3 sequence: CASSGGGTSKGNEQFF. The CDR3 region has the DNA TGTGCCAGCAGTGGCGGGGGGACTAGCAAGGGGAATGAGCAGTTCTTC.

This chain joins TRBV11-2 and TRBJ2-5; tentative D call: TRBD2 (6 bases). The V end lost 4 bases, the J end lost 5 bases, and 14 bases lay between the germline ends. The CDR3 runs to 14 residues. Germline CDR1 SGHAT, CDR2 FQNNGV. CDR3 amino acids: CASSSPGLRETQYF. The CDR3 nucleotides are TGTGCCAGCAGCTCGCCTGGACTAAGGGAGACCCAGTACTTC.

The chain is built from TRBV5-4 and TRBJ2-5; 7 bases align to TRBD2. This CDR3 comprises 15 residues. Germline loops: CDR1 SGHNT, CDR2 YYREEE (reference sequence). The V gene end was trimmed by 0 bases and the J gene end by 5 bases; junction bases not matched to a gene: 7. The CDR3 loop is CASSLAAGVRETQYF. The CDR3, as DNA: TGTGCCAGCAGCTTGGCCGCGGGAGTCAGGGAGACCCAGTACTTC.

V is TRBV7-2 and J is TRBJ2-7; D perhaps matches TRBD2 (6 bases). V lost 1 base and J 2 bases, leaving 12 bases between the germline ends. CDR1 SGHTA and CDR2 FQGNSA come from the germline V gene. There are 15 residues in the CDR3. CDR3 sequence reads: CASSLGFSGTYEQYF. CDR3 nucleotides: TGTGCCAGCAGCTTAGGTTTTAGCGGCACCTACGAGCAGTACTTC. The complete variable domain, with remaining parts taken from reference TRBV7-2 and TRBJ2-7, reads GAGVSQSPSNKVTEKGKDVELRCDPISGHTALYWYRQSLGQGLEFLIYFQGNSAPDKSGLPSDRFSAERTGGSVSTLTIQRTQQEDSAVYLCASSLGFSGTYEQYFGPGTRLTVT.

The genes are TRBV27 and TRBJ2-2; possible D gene TRBD2, 5 bases. V lost 5 bases and J lost 1, with 14 bases in between. This CDR3 is built from 16 residues. CDR1 and CDR2 (germline): MNHEY, SMNVEV (reference sequence). This chain's CDR3 is CASSKVTGWNTGELFF. CDR3 nucleotides: TGTGCCAGCAGTAAAGTTACGGGATGGAACACCGGGGAGCTGTTTTTT.

The chain joins TRBV6-5 to TRBJ1-3; perhaps TRBD1 as D (5 bases). Germline values: CDR1 MNHEY, CDR2 SVGAGI. Trimming left V 6 bases short and J 0 bases short, with 9 bases between. The CDR3 length is 14 residues. CDR3 protein: CASRAGVSGNTIYF. The CDR3 nucleotides are TGTGCCAGCAGAGCGGGGGTCTCTGGAAACACCATATATTTT.

This clone came up a few times. Written as DNA, the CDR3 is TGTGCCAGCTCACCCGGGACAGCTGAAAAACTGTTTTTT. Protein sequence: CASSPGTAEKLFF. The V call is TRBV18, the J call TRBJ1-4; TRBD1 matches 7 bases. The trim removed 3 bases at V and 7 bases at J, leaving 2 bases unmatched. CDR1 KGHSH and CDR2 LQKENI come from the germline V gene. The CDR3 is made up of 13 amino acids.

The chain combines TRBV29-1 with TRBJ2-2, with a weak D call TRBD2 (6 bases). This CDR3 has 13 amino acids. From germline, CDR1 is SQVTM and CDR2 ANQGSEA. With 3 bases removed from V and 1 base from J, the gap between germline ends came to 6 bases. The CDR3 protein is CSVEGGNTGELFF. For the CDR3, the DNA is TGCAGCGTTGAGGGGGGGAACACCGGGGAGCTGTTTTTT.

This chain joins TRBV5-6 and TRBJ2-7; TRBD2 matches 7 bases. The ends lost 1 base at V and 5 bases at J; junction bases unmatched: 9. Germline V gene sequence: CDR1 SGHDT, CDR2 YYEEEE. CDR3 length: 15 residues. This CDR3 reads CASSLKRLAVHEQYF. The CDR3 bases are TGTGCCAGCAGCTTGAAGCGGCTAGCGGTCCACGAGCAGTACTTC. Complete variable domain (other parts from reference TRBV5-6 and TRBJ2-7): DAGVTQSPTHLIKTRGQQVTLRCSPKSGHDTVSWYQQALGQGPQFIFQYYEEEERQRGNFPDRFSGHQFPNYSSELNVNALLLGDSALYLCASSLKRLAVHEQYFGPGTRLTVT.

A remark on this clone: Within the sample, other DNA sequences also encode this same CDR3. V usage is TRBV6-5 and J usage is TRBJ1-5, with D unclear. The V gene's germline CDR1 is MNHEY and CDR2 SVGAGI. This CDR3 contains 13 residues. Trimming removed 0 bases at V and 5 bases at J, with 5 bases between. Here the CDR3 reads CASSYSADQPQHF. Here the CDR3 DNA reads TGTGCCAGCAGTTACTCGGCGGATCAGCCCCAGCATTTT.

The CDR3 region is CASSQWGTEKNEQFF. The CDR3 coding sequence is TGTGCCAGCAGCCAATGGGGGACTGAAAAGAATGAGCAGTTCTTC. The rearrangement uses TRBV3-1 (or the pseudogene TRBV3-2) and TRBJ2-1, with D possibly TRBD2 on 6 matching bases. CDR3 size: 15 residues. Looked up from germline, CDR1 is LGHDT and CDR2 is YNNKEL (reference sequence). V was clipped by 2 bases and J by 7 bases, with 15 bases between them.

V usage is TRBV18 and J usage is TRBJ2-1, with D unresolved. The CDR3 length is 16 residues. Germline CDR1 KGHSH, CDR2 LQKENI. Trimming stripped 3 bases from V and 5 bases from J, with 17 bases between. DNA of the CDR3: TGTGCCAGCTCACCGTTTTCCGCGCGGAACGACAATGAGCAGTTCTTC. Amino acids: CASSPFSARNDNEQFF.

The rearrangement joins TRBV5-1 to TRBJ2-7, with D unclear. The CDR3 is 14 amino acids. CDR1 and CDR2 from the germline V gene are SGHRS and YFSETQ. V was clipped by 0 bases and J by 2 bases, with 9 bases between them. CDR3 bases: TGCGCCAGCAGCTTGGAACACCCACCCTACGAGCAGTACTTC. Its translation: CASSLEHPPYEQYF.

The count of this clone is one. Other DNA sequences from this sample encode an identical CDR3 as well. The genes are TRBV5-1 and TRBJ2-7; D is uncertain. This CDR3 has 14 residues. V dropped 0 bases and J dropped 2 bases, with 9 bases sitting between them. Germline V gives CDR1 SGHRS, CDR2 YFSETQ. CDR3 in amino acids: CASSLGGEPYEQYF. DNA for the CDR3: TGCGCCAGCAGCTTGGGCGGCGAACCCTACGAGCAGTACTTC.

The chain links TRBV2 to TRBJ2-1; TRBD2 aligns across 9 bases. CDR3 size: 11 residues. CDR1 is SNHLY and CDR2 is FYNNEI in the germline V gene. The V segment lost 0 bases and the J segment 16 bases; nucleotides outside the gene matches: 1. Written as DNA, the CDR3 is TGTGCCAGCAGTGAAGCAGCGGGAGGTTTCTTC. It is translated as CASSEAAGGFF. Full variable domain (outside the CDR3, taken from reference TRBV2 and TRBJ2-1): EPEVTQTPSHQVTQMGQEVILRCVPISNHLYFYWYRQILGQKVEFLVSFYNNEISEKSEIFDDQFSVERPDGSNFTLKIRSTKLEDSAMYFCASSEAAGGFFGPGTRLTVL.

V is TRBV7-9 and J is TRBJ1-2; D is uncertain. Germline CDR1 is SEHNR and CDR2 is FQNEAQ (reference sequence). The CDR3 is 14 residues long. V was cut by 0 bases and J by 3 bases, with 8 bases left in between. CDR3 protein: CASSLAEEYYGYTF. Here the CDR3 DNA reads TGTGCCAGCAGCTTAGCGGAGGAATACTATGGCTACACCTTC.